This TCR beta chain was captured by sequencing in a study of T cell responses to AZD1222 COVID-19 vaccine. Study results and limitations: Samples come after the peak T cell response, not at day 14.

Assay: immunoSEQ multiplex PCR; the TCRdb copy retains only in-frame clones and omits some. This table holds about 140,000 clones, 91% found once. As for this clone: The antigen remains undetermined.

The CDR3 sequence is 18 residues long. With 0 bases clipped from V and 8 bases from J, the junction kept 10 bases outside the gene matches. Germline assignment: CDR1 ENHRY and CDR2 SYGVKD. This sequence originates from an adult who received the MenACWY meningococcal vaccine as a control. V and J are TRBV10-3 and TRBJ1-6; 10 bases match TRBD1. Material: peripheral blood, obtained 28 days after the second dose of the MenACWY control vaccine. Here the CDR3 DNA reads TGTGCCATCAGTGAGTCGCCACCCGGACAGGGGGATGATTCACCCCTCCACTTT. This translates into CAISESPPGQGDDSPLHF.